The 13 T cell receptor beta chains in this list originate from one sample, sequenced in a study of early stage breast cancer tumors. Sequencing used immunoSEQ multiplex PCR; TCRdb keeps in-frame clones, though not all of them. The sample records 60,000 to 75,000 clones, more than 70% being singletons. Sequenced: blood. Receptors were obtained from a person aged 35-50 years with breast cancer.

The chain has TRBV9 and TRBJ1-3; D perhaps matches TRBD1 (5 bases). Germline V gene data show CDR1 as SGDLS and CDR2 as YYNGEE. This CDR3 has 15 amino acids. V lost 2 bases to trimming and J lost 0 bases, with 9 bases between them. CDR3 coding DNA: TGTGCCAGCAGCGTCCTCGACAGCTCTGGAAACACCATATATTTT. This encodes CASSVLDSSGNTIYF.

CDR3 residues: CASSIDRGSNQPQHF. The CDR3 coding sequence is TGTGCCAGTAGTATAGACAGGGGTAGCAATCAGCCCCAGCATTTT. The rearrangement joins TRBV19 to TRBJ1-5; D is possibly TRBD1 (6 bases). There are 15 residues in the CDR3. Germline V gene sequence: CDR1 LNHDA, CDR2 SQIVND (reference sequence). The V end lost 0 bases, the J end lost 0 bases, and 6 bases lay between the germline ends. The variable domain in full, completed from reference TRBV19 and TRBJ1-5, reads DGGITQSPKYLFRKEGQNVTLSCEQNLNHDAMYWYRQDPGQGLRLIYYSQIVNDFQKGDIAEGYSVSREKKESFPLTVTSAQKNPTAFYLCASSIDRGSNQPQHFGDGTRLSIL.

This clone was seen a few times. V usage is TRBV4-1 and J usage is TRBJ2-1; D is possibly TRBD1 or TRBD2 (6 bases each). This CDR3 has 17 residues. With 4 bases removed from V and 1 base from J, the gap between germline ends came to 17 bases. Germline loops: CDR1 MGHRA, CDR2 YSYEKL. This CDR3 reads CASSLRGAGLSYNEQFF. CDR3 bases: TGCGCCAGCAGCCTAAGGGGGGCGGGATTATCCTACAATGAGCAGTTCTTC.

The chain has TRBV5-6 and TRBJ2-7; D assignment may be TRBD1 or TRBD2 (5 bases each). CDR1 is SGHDT, CDR2 YYEEEE, per germline. Trimming took 5 bases from V and 4 from J, leaving 7 bases between them. This CDR3 spans 11 amino acids. CDR3 in amino acids: CASSWGYEQYF. CDR3 nucleotide sequence: TGTGCCAGCAGTTGGGGGTACGAGCAGTACTTC.

This chain connects TRBV27 to TRBJ2-7; TRBD1 aligns across 7 bases. The junction had 15 bases not matched to a gene; V was cut back by 3 bases and J by 7 bases. The CDR3 is 16 residues long. Germline V gene data show CDR1 as MNHEY and CDR2 as SMNVEV (reference sequence). CDR3 nucleotide sequence: TGTGCCAGCAGTTTCGCGGTAAAACAGGGGCTGAGGGAGCAGTACTTC. It encodes CASSFAVKQGLREQYF.

V gene TRBV28 combines with J gene TRBJ2-1; 9 nucleotides match TRBD1. Per the germline V gene, CDR1 is MDHEN and CDR2 is SYDVKM. CDR3 length: 20 amino acids. Unmatched junction bases numbered 13, after V lost 0 bases and J lost 1 base. The CDR3 loop reads CASSLWGQGSGHGSYNEQFF. The CDR3 coding sequence is TGTGCCAGCAGTTTATGGGGACAGGGTAGCGGTCACGGGTCCTACAATGAGCAGTTCTTC.

The gene calls are TRBV5-1 and TRBJ1-4; D unclear. The CDR3 loop spans 16 amino acids. Germline lookup yields CDR1 SGHRS and CDR2 YFSETQ. Deletions cut 0 bases from V and 0 bases from J, with 9 bases between. CDR3 DNA sequence: TGCGCCAGCAGCTTGGGCGCTCCAGCAACTAATGAAAAACTGTTTTTT. Amino acids: CASSLGAPATNEKLFF.

CDR3 amino acids: CASSSLRDSGYEQYF. Written as DNA, the CDR3 is TGTGCCAGCAGCTCGCTCCGGGACAGTGGATACGAGCAGTACTTC. This chain connects TRBV11-2 to TRBJ2-7; the match to TRBD1 covers 7 bases. V lost 4 bases and J lost 4; bases outside the gene matches: 10. In germline, CDR1 is SGHAT, CDR2 FQNNGV. CDR3 length: 15 residues.

This chain links TRBV6-1 with TRBJ2-7; 9 bases line up with TRBD2. J gave up 0 bases and V 5 bases, and 5 bases lay outside the gene matches. Looked up from germline, CDR1 is MNHNS and CDR2 is SASEGT. There are 15 residues in the CDR3. The DNA of the CDR3 is TGTGCCAGCAGTCAGGCTAGCGGGACCTCCTACGAGCAGTACTTC. Its protein product is CASSQASGTSYEQYF.

The chain has TRBV5-6 and TRBJ1-1; D unclear. The CDR3 is 13 amino acids. The V end lost 2 bases, the J end lost 1 base, and 6 bases lay between the germline ends. Germline assignment: CDR1 SGHDT and CDR2 YYEEEE. The CDR3 bases are TGTGCCAGCAGCTTCTTCGGGAACACTGAAGCTTTCTTT. Amino acids: CASSFFGNTEAFF.

This chain uses TRBV7-8 with TRBJ2-7; 12 bases line up with TRBD2. CDR1 is SGHVS and CDR2 is FQNEAQ in the germline V gene. J gave up 5 bases and V 5 bases, and 7 bases lay outside the gene matches. The CDR3 is 15 amino acids. Here the CDR3 DNA reads TGTGCCAGCAGCCCTAGCGGGAGGGCCCAGCACGAGCAGTACTTC. Encoded protein: CASSPSGRAQHEQYF.

The chain joins TRBV27 to TRBJ1-1; a possible D gene is TRBD1 (6 bases). CDR1 MNHEY and CDR2 SMNVEV come from the germline V gene (reference sequence). V was pared by 4 bases and J by 1 base, with 10 bases between. The CDR3 covers 14 residues. The CDR3 coding sequence is TGTGCCAGCAGTTCGGGACATTGGAACACTGAAGCTTTCTTT. Translated: CASSSGHWNTEAFF.

The chain employs TRBV2 and TRBJ2-7, with TRBD2 matching over 9 bases. V shed 6 bases, J shed 0 bases, and the junction held 15 bases outside the gene matches. CDR3 length equals 18 residues. Germline-derived CDR1 and CDR2 are SNHLY and FYNNEI. Written as DNA, the CDR3 is TGTGCCAGCAGAGGCACGCTACTAGCGGGCCCCAGCTCCTACGAGCAGTACTTC. This codes for CASRGTLLAGPSSYEQYF.